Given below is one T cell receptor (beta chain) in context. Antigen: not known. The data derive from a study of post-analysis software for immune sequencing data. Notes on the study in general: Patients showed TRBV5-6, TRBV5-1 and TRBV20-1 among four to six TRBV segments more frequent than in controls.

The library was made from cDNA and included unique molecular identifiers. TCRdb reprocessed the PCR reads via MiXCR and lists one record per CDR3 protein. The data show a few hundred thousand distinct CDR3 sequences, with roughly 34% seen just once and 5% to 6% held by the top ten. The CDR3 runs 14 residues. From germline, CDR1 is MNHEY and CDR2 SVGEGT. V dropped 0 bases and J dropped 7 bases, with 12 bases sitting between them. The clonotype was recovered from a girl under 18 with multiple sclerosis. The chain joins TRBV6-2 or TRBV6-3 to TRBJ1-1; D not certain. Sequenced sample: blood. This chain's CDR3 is CASSYSTQFIEAFF. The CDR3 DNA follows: TGTGCCAGCAGTTACTCGACACAGTTTATTGAAGCTTTCTTT.